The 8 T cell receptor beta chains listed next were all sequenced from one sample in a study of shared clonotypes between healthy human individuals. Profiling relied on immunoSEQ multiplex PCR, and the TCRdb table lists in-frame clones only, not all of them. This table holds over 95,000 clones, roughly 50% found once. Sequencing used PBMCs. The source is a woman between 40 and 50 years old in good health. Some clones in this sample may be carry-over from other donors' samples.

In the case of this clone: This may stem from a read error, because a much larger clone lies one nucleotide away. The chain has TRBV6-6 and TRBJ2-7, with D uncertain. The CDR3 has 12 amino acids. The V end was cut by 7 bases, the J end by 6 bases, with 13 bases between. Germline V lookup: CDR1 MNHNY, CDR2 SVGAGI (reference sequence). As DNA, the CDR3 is TGTGCCAGCACTGCTGACCCCTGCGAGCAGTACTTC. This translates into CASTADPCEQYF.

CDR3 amino acids: CASSSGSPEETQYF. The CDR3 bases are TGTGCCAGCTCTAGCGGGAGCCCTGAAGAGACCCAGTACTTC. The chain uses TRBV18 and TRBJ2-5, with 9 bases identical to TRBD2. Germline V gives CDR1 KGHSH, CDR2 LQKENI. This CDR3 is 14 amino acids long. V trimming: 6 bases; J trimming: 3 bases; junction bases outside the gene matches: 5.

The chain's CDR3 is CASSLEASPYNEQFF. In DNA, the CDR3 is TGCGCCAGCAGCTTGGAGGCGAGCCCCTACAATGAGCAGTTCTTC. The V and J genes are TRBV5-1 and TRBJ2-1; D not resolved. Germline lookup yields CDR1 SGHRS and CDR2 YFSETQ. The CDR3 sequence is 15 residues long. The V end lost 0 bases, the J end lost 2 bases, and 9 bases lay between the germline ends.

CDR3 sequence: CASSPDRGYGNTIYF. The DNA for the CDR3 is TGTGCCAGCAGCCCGGACAGGGGATATGGAAACACCATATATTTT. This rearrangement joins TRBV7-2 to TRBJ1-3; 9 nucleotides agree with TRBD1. The length of the CDR3 is 15 residues. In germline, CDR1 is SGHTA, CDR2 FQGNSA. The V gene end was trimmed by 5 bases and the J gene end by 3 bases; junction bases not matched to a gene: 5.

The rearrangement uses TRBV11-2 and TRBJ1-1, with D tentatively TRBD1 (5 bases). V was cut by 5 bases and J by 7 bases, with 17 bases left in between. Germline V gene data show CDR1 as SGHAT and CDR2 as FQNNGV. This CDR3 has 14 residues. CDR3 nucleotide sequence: TGTGCCAGCAGCCGGGACGGCGTTTATGGTGAAGCTTTCTTT. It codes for CASSRDGVYGEAFF.

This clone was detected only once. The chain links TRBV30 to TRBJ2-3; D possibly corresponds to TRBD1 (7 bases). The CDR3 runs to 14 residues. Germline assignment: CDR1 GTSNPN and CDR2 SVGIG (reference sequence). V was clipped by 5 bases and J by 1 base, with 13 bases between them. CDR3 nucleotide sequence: TGTGCCTGGGGCAGGGGGGCTGGCACAGATACGCAGTATTTT. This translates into CAWGRGAGTDTQYF.

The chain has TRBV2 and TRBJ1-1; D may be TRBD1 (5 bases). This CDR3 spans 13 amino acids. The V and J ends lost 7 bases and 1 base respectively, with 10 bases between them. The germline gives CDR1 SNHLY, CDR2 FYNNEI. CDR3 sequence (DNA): TGTGCCAGCAACCCGACAGAGAACACTGAAGCTTTCTTT. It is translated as CASNPTENTEAFF.

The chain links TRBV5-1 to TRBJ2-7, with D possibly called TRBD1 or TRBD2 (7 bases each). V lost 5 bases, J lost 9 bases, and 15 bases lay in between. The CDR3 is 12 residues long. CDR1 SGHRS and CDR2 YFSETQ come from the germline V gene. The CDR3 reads CASRQDREGQYF. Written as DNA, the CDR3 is TGCGCCAGCAGACAAGACAGGGAGGGGCAGTACTTC.